This T cell receptor beta chain is drawn from a study of memory CD4+ T cells and cytomegalovirus serostatus. The CDR3 is 10 residues long. CDR1 and CDR2 from the germline V gene are DFQATT and SNEGSKA (reference sequence). The V end lost 6 bases, the J end lost 7 bases, and 9 bases lay between the germline ends. The assay was immunoSEQ multiplex PCR, and TCRdb's table has in-frame clones only and misses some. Altogether approximately 53,000 clones are present, approximately 80% being singletons, with the ten largest covering roughly 0.54%. Single viable CD3+CD4+CD8-CD45RO+ cells were sorted as the memory CD4+ T cells.

The chain joins TRBV20-1 to TRBJ2-5; D call uncertain. The receptor was isolated from an adult in good health and CMV-seronegative. Sequenced input: memory CD4+ T cells from blood. CDR3 residues: CSAGLGTQYF. The CDR3 DNA reads TGCAGTGCCGGCCTGGGGACCCAGTACTTC.